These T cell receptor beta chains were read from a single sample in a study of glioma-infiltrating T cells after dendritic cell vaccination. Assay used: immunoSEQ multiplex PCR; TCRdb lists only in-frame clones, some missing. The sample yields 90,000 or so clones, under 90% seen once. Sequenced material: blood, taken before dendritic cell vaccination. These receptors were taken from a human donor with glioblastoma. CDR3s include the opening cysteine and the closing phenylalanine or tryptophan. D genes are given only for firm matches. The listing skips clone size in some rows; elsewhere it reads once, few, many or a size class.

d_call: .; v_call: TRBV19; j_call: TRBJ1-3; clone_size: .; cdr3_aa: CASSINPISSGNTIYF; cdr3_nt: TGTGCCAGTAGTATTAACCCCATCAGCTCTGGAAACACCATATATTTT
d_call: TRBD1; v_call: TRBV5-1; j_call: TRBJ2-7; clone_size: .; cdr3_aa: CASSLGGTGLDEQYF; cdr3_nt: TGCGCCAGCAGCTTGGGAGGGACAGGACTCGACGAGCAGTACTTC
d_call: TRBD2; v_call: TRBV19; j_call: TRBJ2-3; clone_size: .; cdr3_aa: CASRTSGLGDTQYF; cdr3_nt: TGTGCCTCTCGGACTAGCGGTCTGGGAGATACGCAGTATTTT
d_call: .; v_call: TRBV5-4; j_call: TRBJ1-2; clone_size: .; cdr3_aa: CASSLASGWNYGYTF; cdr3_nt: TGTGCCAGCAGCTTGGCGTCAGGGTGGAACTATGGCTACACCTTC
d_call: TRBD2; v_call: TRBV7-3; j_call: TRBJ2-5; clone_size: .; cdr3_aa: CASSPGTSGSRTETQYF; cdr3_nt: TGTGCCAGCAGCCCGGGGACTAGCGGGAGCCGAACGGAGACCCAGTACTTC
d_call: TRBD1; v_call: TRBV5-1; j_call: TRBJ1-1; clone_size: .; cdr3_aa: CASSLDPGQGYTEAFF; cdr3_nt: TGCGCCAGCAGCTTGGATCCGGGACAGGGGTATACTGAAGCTTTCTTT
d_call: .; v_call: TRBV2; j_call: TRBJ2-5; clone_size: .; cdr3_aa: CASRRGTEQETQYF; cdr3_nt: TGTGCCAGCAGACGCGGGACGGAGCAAGAGACCCAGTACTTC
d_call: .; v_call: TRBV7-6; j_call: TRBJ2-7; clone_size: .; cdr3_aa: CASSLLADRSSYEQYF; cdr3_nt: TGTGCCAGCAGCTTATTAGCTGATAGGAGCTCCTACGAGCAGTACTTC
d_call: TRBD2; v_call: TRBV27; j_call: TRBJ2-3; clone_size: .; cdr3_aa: CASWAGVSTDTQYF; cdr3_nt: TGTGCCAGCTGGGCGGGAGTTAGCACAGATACGCAGTATTTT
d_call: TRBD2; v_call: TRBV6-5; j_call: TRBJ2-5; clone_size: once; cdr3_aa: CASSSGRRGEQYF; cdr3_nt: TGTGCCAGCAGTTCCGGCAGGCGGGGGGAGCAGTACTTC
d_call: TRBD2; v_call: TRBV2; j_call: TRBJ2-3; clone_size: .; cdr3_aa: CASSGPRGADTQYF; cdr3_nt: TGTGCCAGCAGTGGACCCCGGGGGGCAGATACGCAGTATTTT
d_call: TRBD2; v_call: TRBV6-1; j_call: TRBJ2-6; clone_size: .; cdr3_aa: CASGGGGVSRSGANVLTF; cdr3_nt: TGTGCCAGCGGTGGGGGGGGTGTGAGTCGCTCTGGGGCCAACGTCCTGACTTTC
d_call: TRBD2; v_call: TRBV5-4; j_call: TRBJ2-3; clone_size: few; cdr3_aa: CASSLLAGNTDTQYF; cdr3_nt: TGTGCCAGCAGCTTACTAGCGGGAAACACAGATACGCAGTATTTT
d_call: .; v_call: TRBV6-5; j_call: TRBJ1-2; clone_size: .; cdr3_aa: CAVTQTNYGYTF; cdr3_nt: TGTGCCGTCACCCAGACTAACTATGGCTACACCTTC
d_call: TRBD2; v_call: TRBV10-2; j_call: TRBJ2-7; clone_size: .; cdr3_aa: CASKIAGTYEQYF; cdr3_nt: TGCGCCAGCAAGATAGCGGGGACCTACGAGCAGTACTTC
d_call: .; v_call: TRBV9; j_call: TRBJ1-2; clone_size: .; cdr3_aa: CASSGRGGEGLGYTF; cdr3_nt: TGTGCCAGCAGCGGCCGTGGGGGGGAGGGACTCGGCTACACCTTC
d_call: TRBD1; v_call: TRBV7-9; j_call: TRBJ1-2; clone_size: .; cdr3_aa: CASSPGQGANGYTF; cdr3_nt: TGTGCCAGCAGCCCTGGACAGGGGGCAAATGGCTACACCTTC
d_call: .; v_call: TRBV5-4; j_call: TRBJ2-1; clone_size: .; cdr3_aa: CASRVGGLGNEQFF; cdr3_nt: TGTGCCAGCAGGGTGGGGGGGCTTGGAAATGAGCAGTTCTTC
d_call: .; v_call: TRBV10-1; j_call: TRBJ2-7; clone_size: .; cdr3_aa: CASSEWSWTGTYEQYF; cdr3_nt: TGCGCCAGCAGTGAGTGGTCCTGGACGGGGACCTACGAGCAGTACTTC
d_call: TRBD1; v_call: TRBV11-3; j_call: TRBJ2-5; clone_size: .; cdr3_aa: CASSSGQGEETQYF; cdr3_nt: TGTGCCAGCAGCTCGGGACAGGGAGAGGAGACCCAGTACTTC
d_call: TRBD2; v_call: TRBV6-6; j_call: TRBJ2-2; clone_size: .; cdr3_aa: CAIRGVAGNTGELFF; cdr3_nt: TGTGCCATCCGCGGGGTAGCGGGAAACACCGGGGAGCTGTTTTTT
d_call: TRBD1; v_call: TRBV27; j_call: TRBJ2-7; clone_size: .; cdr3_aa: CASSFLGQGAYEQYF; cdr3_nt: TGTGCCAGCAGTTTCCTAGGACAGGGAGCCTACGAGCAGTACTTC